The entry below describes one T cell receptor beta chain. The data are from a study of blood T cell repertoires in COVID-19. Study information: Donors in the United States, Italy and Spain gave samples during acute or convalescent COVID-19.

This CDR3 comprises 13 residues. Germline CDR1 SGHDN, CDR2 FVKESK. V was cut by 2 bases and J by 5 bases, with 9 bases left in between. Cohort 3 recovery required two negative PCRs, clearance, or symptom resolution. Per the authors' pipeline: Estimation of nucleated cell counts relied on the amplification of reference gene primers. The data were produced by immunoSEQ multiplex PCR, yet TCRdb's version contains in-frame clones alone and is incomplete. Clone size and V and J calls were adopted from that table, with D and trimming inferred from the DNA. The top ten hold around 0.7% of the sample, which has 450,000 to 500,000 clones, around 90% seen once.

The receptor comes from a young woman who had recovered from COVID-19. The V and J genes are TRBV14 and TRBJ2-5, with D unclear. The source material was PBMCs or T cells enriched from blood (not recorded which). The CDR3: CASSQSAAETQYF. The CDR3 DNA is TGTGCCAGCAGCCAATCAGCAGCGGAGACCCAGTACTTC.